A selection of T cell receptor beta chains follows, all from one sample in a study of cytomegalovirus exposure and HLA in healthy donors. TCRdb keeps only in-frame clones here, not all; method: immunoSEQ multiplex PCR. The profile shows some 99,000 clones, approximately 71% of them singletons. Material for sequencing was PBMCs. The source is a female donor in good health and CMV-seronegative. The conserved cysteine and the conserved F or W are not part of the CDR3 here. Each record gives: CDR3 protein, V gene.

ASSQARLTGSNQPQH | TRBV4-1
ASGLDRRNSPLH | TRBV19
ASSVISGGSDTQY | TRBV6-1
ASTNAAGVNEKLF | TRBV27
ASSFRQGPYEQY | TRBV5-1
ASSGSPGGF | TRBV6-6
ASSPRLEGEQF | TRBV11-3
ASRTGTVSLSSYNEQF | TRBV7-8
ASSLDRWNIQY | TRBV7-2
ASSAGTGGYEAF | TRBV5-1
ASSRGTLTGELF | TRBV7-3
ASSIQGNEQY | TRBV19
ASSLDFQGQETQY | TRBV7-8
ASMIRTGGVYGYT | TRBV27
ASSLRQGNIQY | TRBV7-2
ASSQDPGTPKD | TRBV5-4
ASSSRMNRGNSYEQY | TRBV25-1
ASSVGLGQANYEQY | TRBV9
ASSPRSGGFTGELF | TRBV11-3
ASSSPASSYNSPLH | TRBV27
ASSPGTSGRGGYEQY | TRBV7-3
ASSSGHLPYGYT | TRBV9
ASSDPRGNEQY | TRBV2
ASRRDPLSYEQY | TRBV27
ASRKGQGEHT | TRBV6-5
ASSIGRVGGEQF | TRBV7-2
TSSFLAGGWSRADTQY | TRBV5-6
ASSIMGQSTDTQY | TRBV7-9
ASSEEGRSYEQY | TRBV2
ASSEESYEQY | TRBV6-5
ASSLGTGGYEQY | TRBV5-4
ASSRGQSSYNEQF | TRBV11-2
ASSPGTSAEQY | TRBV7-6
ASSPRPGATNEKLF | TRBV4-2
ASSLAGGGYNEQF | TRBV19
ASSSPGLADQETQY | TRBV28
ASSPEDTGELF | TRBV5-4
ASSIHSQRGEQF | TRBV7-3
ASSLAGHYSSNQPQH | TRBV7-9
ASSLNPAGEQF | TRBV7-3
ASRSGQGFYGYT | TRBV6-6
ASSHFPTSSRETQY | TRBV4-1
ASRGRSGGQKETQY | TRBV6-6
ASSSGNRRSDRDPYEQY | TRBV19
ATSVIFGELF | TRBV15
ASSHLQWASGIAYEQY | TRBV4-1
ASSGDRASTDTQY | TRBV9
ASRPGQGRGNTIY | TRBV5-8